The 23 T cell receptor beta chains reported below all come from one sample, sequenced in a study of beta chain features in type 1 diabetes. Sequenced material consisted of expressed TCRB transcripts (all of the isolated RNA was reverse transcribed). Repertoires were generated with immunoSEQ multiplex PCR, while TCRdb's copy carries only in-frame clones and drops some. Of some 240,000 clones listed, approximately 11% were seen once; the top ten hold roughly 1.3%. Sequencing was done on a sample of central memory CD4+ T cells from blood. The receptor set was obtained from a man younger than 35 in good health.

The V call is TRBV5-1, the J call TRBJ2-3, with a possible D match to TRBD2 (5 bases). The CDR3 runs to 13 residues. The germline CDR1 and CDR2 sequences are SGHRS and YFSETQ. Trimming left V 4 bases short and J 6 bases short, with 12 bases between. The CDR3 reads CASSNERWDTQYF. CDR3 DNA: TGCGCCAGCAGCAACGAGCGGTGGGATACGCAGTATTTT.

This clone has just a few counts. The chain employs TRBV6-5 and TRBJ2-1, with TRBD1 matching over 7 bases. The CDR3 consists of 14 residues. Germline V gives CDR1 MNHEY, CDR2 SVGAGI. V was pared by 7 bases and J by 6 bases, with 9 bases of the junction left unmatched. CDR3 loop: CASTLSRGINEQFF. As DNA, the CDR3 is TGTGCCAGCACCTTGTCCAGGGGGATCAATGAGCAGTTCTTC.

This clone was observed a few times. The chain recombines TRBV2 with TRBJ2-7; D ambiguous. The CDR3 is made up of 15 amino acids. CDR1 is SNHLY, CDR2 FYNNEI, per germline. The V end was cut by 5 bases, the J end by 0 bases, with 14 bases between. The CDR3 protein is CASSPEQIISYEQYF. For the CDR3, the DNA is TGTGCCAGCAGTCCGGAACAGATAATCTCCTACGAGCAGTACTTC.

This chain uses TRBV14 with TRBJ2-7; D is perhaps TRBD1 (6 bases). CDR1 and CDR2 (germline): SGHDN, FVKESK. The CDR3 sequence is 13 residues long. V dropped 4 bases and J dropped 5 bases, with 12 bases sitting between them. CDR3 nucleotide sequence: TGTGCCAGCAGCCGTTTACAGGGTAACGAGCAGTACTTC. Its protein product is CASSRLQGNEQYF.

The genes are TRBV9 and TRBJ2-7, with D possibly matching TRBD2 (5 bases). Germline CDR1 reads SGDLS; CDR2 reads YYNGEE. The CDR3 has 15 residues. V lost 0 bases and J lost 0, with 10 bases in between. In nucleotides, the CDR3 is TGTGCCAGCAGCGTAGAGGGTAGCGACTCCTACGAGCAGTACTTC. Amino acids: CASSVEGSDSYEQYF.

This clone was detected a few times. In nucleotides, the CDR3 is TGTGCCAGCAGCTTCCAGGGGGGCTCCTACAATGAGCAGTTCTTC. Translation: CASSFQGGSYNEQFF. This chain connects TRBV7-3 to TRBJ2-1; possibly TRBD1 for D (7 bases). V shed 3 bases and J shed 0 bases, with 9 bases lying between them. The germline V gene has CDR1 SGHTA and CDR2 FQGTGA. There are 15 residues in the CDR3.

The V gene is TRBV12-5, the J gene TRBJ2-3; the D is unclear. This CDR3 contains 13 residues. Germline lookup yields CDR1 LGHNT and CDR2 FRNRAP. V was cut by 6 bases and J by 2 bases, with 9 bases left in between. CDR3 in DNA: TGTGCTAGTGGCCCAAGGGACACAGATACGCAGTATTTT. It encodes CASGPRDTDTQYF.

This clone was found a few times. The gene calls are TRBV7-9 and TRBJ2-1, with 10 bases lining up with TRBD2. V lost 5 bases and J lost 0; bases outside the gene matches: 10. The CDR3 consists of 18 residues. Germline CDR1 is SEHNR and CDR2 is FQNEAQ (reference sequence). CDR3 sequence (DNA): TGTGCCAGCAGCCAAAGACTAGCTAGCGGGAGCTCCTACAATGAGCAGTTCTTC. Its protein product is CASSQRLASGSSYNEQFF.

The chain couples TRBV30 to TRBJ1-1; unclear D gene. CDR1 is GTSNPN, CDR2 SVGIG, per germline (reference sequence). Trimming took 3 bases from V and 1 from J, leaving 15 bases between them. This CDR3 comprises 15 residues. CDR3 nucleotide sequence: TGTGCCTGGAGGGCCCCTTGGGGAAGGAACACTGAAGCTTTCTTT. Amino acid sequence: CAWRAPWGRNTEAFF.

The chain combines TRBV11-2 with TRBJ2-7; 10 nucleotides agree with TRBD1. Germline values: CDR1 SGHAT, CDR2 FQNNGV. The trim removed 7 bases at V and 4 bases at J, leaving 4 bases unmatched. The length of the CDR3 is 13 residues. CDR3 loop: CASNLGQGYEQYF. The CDR3 DNA reads as TGTGCCAGCAATTTGGGACAGGGGTACGAGCAGTACTTC.

This clone was found many times. The V gene is TRBV14, the J gene TRBJ2-7, with TRBD1 identical over 10 bases. CDR3 length: 12 residues. The germline gives CDR1 SGHDN, CDR2 FVKESK. After removal of 4 bases from V and 8 bases from J, the junction contained 2 bases not matched to a gene. The CDR3 spells CASSPGQGKQYF. The CDR3 nucleotides read TGTGCCAGCAGCCCGGGACAGGGGAAGCAGTACTTC.

Only a few counts were recorded for this clone. The rearrangement uses TRBV19 and TRBJ2-6, with TRBD1 matching over 8 bases. The CDR3 totals 14 residues. Unmatched junction bases numbered 0, after V lost 6 bases and J lost 2 bases. Germline lookup yields CDR1 LNHDA and CDR2 SQIVND (reference sequence). CDR3 nucleotides: TGTGCCAGTAGGGACAGGGCTGGGGCCAACGTCCTGACTTTC. It codes for CASRDRAGANVLTF.

The rearrangement uses TRBV5-1 and TRBJ1-2, with D possibly TRBD1 on 6 matching bases. The CDR3 is 14 amino acids. Germline V gives CDR1 SGHRS, CDR2 YFSETQ. Deletions cut 6 bases from V and 1 base from J, with 13 bases between. The chain's CDR3 is CASTRAGDNYGYTF. The CDR3 DNA reads as TGCGCCAGCACTCGGGCAGGGGATAACTATGGCTACACCTTC.

This clone was seen more than once but under ten times. The rearrangement links TRBV29-1 to TRBJ2-5; 9 nucleotides match TRBD1. This CDR3 region has 12 residues. Trimming at V came to 7 bases and at J to 2 bases, leaving 2 bases not matched to a gene. Germline V gene lookup returns CDR1 SQVTM and CDR2 ANQGSEA. CDR3 sequence: CSGDRGQETQYF. The CDR3 bases are TGCAGCGGCGACAGGGGGCAAGAGACCCAGTACTTC.

In its sample, this clone was seen a few times. The V call is TRBV6-1, the J call TRBJ2-1, with D possibly being TRBD2 (5 bases). This CDR3 contains 11 residues. Trimming left V 7 bases short and J 12 bases short, with 13 bases between. Germline V gene sequence: CDR1 MNHNS, CDR2 SASEGT. In nucleotides, the CDR3 is TGTGCCAGCACAGTTGCGGGCCGGCAGTTCTTC. Encoded protein: CASTVAGRQFF.

For this clone: At one boundary the junction diverges from the germline segment, which might be a read error. The chain combines TRBV7-7 with TRBJ2-3; 7 bases fit TRBD2. The germline V gene encodes CDR1 SSHAT and CDR2 FNYEAQ (reference sequence). This CDR3 is built from 14 residues. The CDR3 sequence is CASSAGLSTDTQYF. The DNA of the CDR3 is TGTGCTAGCAGCGCGGGACTATCAACAGATACGCAGTATTTT. The full variable domain, with the rest looked up from reference TRBV7-7 and TRBJ2-3, is GAGVSQSPRYKVTKRGQDVTLRCDPISSHATLYWYQQALGQGPEFLTYFNYEAQPDKSGLPSDRFSAERPEGSISTLTIQRTEQRDSAMYRCASSAGLSTDTQYFGPGTRLTVL.

This clone was found many times. The chain joins TRBV11-3 to TRBJ1-5; weak D call: TRBD1 (5 bases). V shed 8 bases and J shed 7 bases, with 15 bases lying between them. The CDR3 runs 13 residues. Germline values: CDR1 SGHNT, CDR2 YENEEA. CDR3 amino acids: CASLGTPDQPQHF. CDR3 sequence (DNA): TGTGCCAGCCTCGGGACGCCCGACCAGCCCCAGCATTTT.

The V and J genes are TRBV4-1 and TRBJ2-5, with a possible D match to TRBD1 (6 bases). This CDR3 comprises 16 residues. V lost 0 bases and J 2 bases, leaving 13 bases between the germline ends. CDR1 is MGHRA, CDR2 YSYEKL, per germline. The CDR3 coding sequence is TGCGCCAGCAGCCAAGATAGAGGGGGATTTCAAGAGACCCAGTACTTC. This sequence encodes CASSQDRGGFQETQYF.

This clone was seen repeatedly, ten times or more. This chain joins TRBV4-2 and TRBJ2-4, with D perhaps TRBD1 (5 bases). V gave up 0 bases and J gave up 0 bases, with 15 bases separating them. The CDR3 spans 18 residues. Germline V lookup: CDR1 LGHNA, CDR2 YNFKEQ. CDR3 nucleotide sequence: TGTGCCAGCAGCCAAGATCCCCCGAGACAGCTAGCCAAAAACATTCAGTACTTC. Protein sequence: CASSQDPPRQLAKNIQYF.

Only a few counts were recorded for this clone. The V gene is TRBV5-4, the J gene TRBJ2-3; a possible D gene is TRBD1 (6 bases). The CDR3 totals 13 residues. Trimming shortened V by 3 bases and J by 6 bases, and 11 bases separated the two germline ends. Germline assignment: CDR1 SGHNT and CDR2 YYREEE (reference sequence). The CDR3 protein is CASSSPGVDTQYF. CDR3 coding DNA: TGTGCCAGCAGCTCACCAGGGGTGGATACGCAGTATTTT.

The table lists this clone with many counts. The gene calls are TRBV6-1 and TRBJ1-1; 11 bases line up with TRBD1. Losses at the gene ends were 6 bases for V and 2 bases for J; bases not matched to a gene: 5. The germline gives CDR1 MNHNS, CDR2 SASEGT. This CDR3 comprises 15 residues. DNA of the CDR3: TGTGCCAGCAGCCATAGGACAGGGGGCAACACTGAAGCTTTCTTT. As protein: CASSHRTGGNTEAFF.

The chain combines TRBV30 with TRBJ1-6; no reliable D call. The CDR3 contains 15 residues. Germline-derived CDR1 and CDR2 are GTSNPN and SVGIG (reference sequence). V lost 1 base, J lost 9 bases, and 16 bases lay in between. CDR3 sequence reads: CAWSEGAPPGSPLHF. The CDR3 nucleotides are TGTGCCTGGAGTGAGGGTGCCCCACCGGGTTCACCCCTCCACTTT.

This clone was detected many times. The rearrangement links TRBV28 to TRBJ2-7; D gene uncertain. This CDR3 comprises 11 residues. V lost 6 bases to trimming and J lost 3 bases, with 6 bases between them. Germline values: CDR1 MDHEN, CDR2 SYDVKM. The DNA for the CDR3 is TGTGCCAGCAGATTCCACTACGAGCAGTACTTC. Encoded protein: CASRFHYEQYF.